The 17 T cell receptor beta chains below were found in one sample sequenced in a study of blood T cells in healthy people across ages. Primed by a sample-barcoded 5' primer and a J-beta primer mix, a second PCR proceeded for roughly 7 to 12 cycles. Using its own MiXCR run on the 5' RACE reads, TCRdb lists one record per CDR3 protein. The sample has hundreds of thousands of distinct CDR3 sequences; roughly 21% are singletons. Sequenced input: blood. The receptors derive from a man aged 65 to 85 in good health.

The chain carries TRBV12-3 or TRBV12-4 and TRBJ2-3; 7 bases match TRBD2. Trimming took 4 bases from V and 5 from J; bases not matched to a gene: 9. The CDR3 covers 15 residues. CDR3 loop: CASSYLTSYGDTQYF. The CDR3 bases are TGTGCCAGCAGTTACTTGACTAGCTACGGAGATACGCAGTATTTT.

The chain combines TRBV24-1 with TRBJ2-3, with 8 positions matching TRBD1. After removal of 4 bases from V and 9 bases from J, the junction contained 5 bases not matched to a gene. The germline CDR1 and CDR2 sequences are KGHDR and SFDVKD. The CDR3 extends over 13 amino acids. CDR3 amino acids: CATSDPRDRTQYF. The CDR3, as DNA: TGTGCCACCAGTGACCCCCGGGACAGGACGCAGTATTTT.

This clonotype was seen more than once but under ten times. The V and J genes are TRBV18 and TRBJ1-4; D unresolved. Trimming shortened V by 2 bases and J by 6 bases, and 13 bases separated the two germline ends. This CDR3 has 15 residues. From germline, CDR1 is KGHSH and CDR2 LQKENI. The CDR3 sequence: CASSPIRTGYEKLFF. DNA of the CDR3: TGTGCCAGCTCACCAATTCGTACCGGTTATGAAAAACTGTTTTTT.

Only a few counts were recorded for this clonotype. The genes are TRBV20-1 and TRBJ2-7, with TRBD2 identical over 9 bases. CDR1 DFQATT and CDR2 SNEGSKA come from the germline V gene (reference sequence). The CDR3 extends over 16 amino acids. V was clipped by 0 bases and J by 6 bases; unmatched bases: 12. CDR3 sequence reads: CSARDQGGSGSGEQYF. The CDR3 nucleotides are TGCAGTGCTAGAGATCAGGGTGGTAGCGGGAGCGGCGAGCAGTACTTC.

The chain couples TRBV20-1 to TRBJ2-5; D might be TRBD2 (5 bases). The closer fit of TRBJ2-7 to the DNA end suggests the J call may be wrong. The germline V gene encodes CDR1 DFQATT and CDR2 SNEGSKA (reference sequence). The CDR3 loop spans 14 amino acids. This CDR3 is CSARRPERNYEQYF. For the CDR3, the DNA is TGCAGTGCTAGAAGGCCGGAGCGGAACTACGAGCAGTACTTC.

The table lists this clonotype with a few counts. The V call is TRBV20-1, the J call TRBJ1-4; TRBD1 matches 9 bases. Germline-derived CDR1 and CDR2 are DFQATT and SNEGSKA (reference sequence). The CDR3 has 15 residues. Trimming removed 4 bases from V and 7 bases from J; junction bases left unmatched: 10. CDR3 nucleotides: TGCAGTGCTAAGCCGGGACAGGGTTCTCGTGAAAAACTGTTTTTT. The encoded protein is CSAKPGQGSREKLFF.

This clonotype has more than one count but fewer than ten. The genes are TRBV12-3 or TRBV12-4 and TRBJ1-1, with a possible D match to TRBD1 (6 bases). The germline V and J ends were trimmed by 5 bases and 4 bases, with 14 bases remaining between them. This CDR3 has 14 residues. The CDR3 region is CASSQQGGGTEAFF. The CDR3 bases are TGTGCCAGCAGTCAACAGGGAGGTGGCACTGAAGCTTTCTTT.

V gene TRBV20-1 combines with J gene TRBJ1-2; possible D gene TRBD1, 5 bases. Trimming shortened V by 6 bases and J by 0 bases, and 11 bases separated the two germline ends. This CDR3 spans 13 amino acids. Germline V gene data show CDR1 as DFQATT and CDR2 as SNEGSKA (reference sequence). The CDR3 spells CSARRGTNYGYTF. For the CDR3, the DNA is TGCAGTGCCCGTCGGGGGACTAACTATGGCTACACCTTC.

This clonotype came up many times. The V call is TRBV29-1, the J call TRBJ1-1, with 8 bases fitting TRBD1. The junction had 5 bases not matched to a gene; V was cut back by 7 bases and J by 1 base. The CDR3 contains 13 residues. CDR1 is SQVTM and CDR2 is ANQGSEA in the germline V gene. For the CDR3, the DNA is TGCAGCGCCCACAGGGGGAGGAACACTGAAGCTTTCTTT. Translated: CSAHRGRNTEAFF.

This clonotype was observed a few times. The J gene is TRBJ2-1, the V gene TRBV6-2 or TRBV6-3; TRBD2 aligns across 11 bases. This CDR3 is 16 amino acids long. With 2 bases clipped from V and 7 bases from J, the junction kept 7 bases outside the gene matches. The germline V gene encodes CDR1 MNHEY and CDR2 SVGEGT. The CDR3 sequence: CASSYGASGRINEQFF. The CDR3 nucleotides read TGTGCCAGCAGTTACGGGGCTAGCGGGAGGATAAATGAGCAGTTCTTC.

This clonotype was seen more than once but under ten times. DNA of the CDR3: TGCAGCAGTGCGTTGAAGGGTGGCAATGAGCAGTTCTTC. Translated, it gives CSSALKGGNEQFF. The chain is built from TRBV29-1 and TRBJ2-1, with unresolved D. Germline CDR1 SQVTM, CDR2 ANQGSEA. The CDR3 has 13 amino acids. Trimming took 8 bases from V and 6 from J, leaving 17 bases between them.

This rearrangement joins TRBV7-2 to TRBJ2-4, with D possibly called TRBD1 or TRBD2 (7 bases each). Trimming left V 4 bases short and J 2 bases short, with 15 bases between. Germline V gene sequence: CDR1 SGHTA, CDR2 FQGNSA. CDR3 size: 16 residues. DNA of the CDR3: TGTGCCAGCAGCTCAGGGGGGGCGCTGACCAAAAACATTCAGTACTTC. This gives the protein CASSSGGALTKNIQYF.

This clonotype was counted a few times. This sequence joins TRBV7-2 and TRBJ2-7; D is unresolved. This CDR3 has 14 amino acids. Trimming pared 4 bases from V and 0 bases from J, leaving 10 bases between. Looked up from germline, CDR1 is SGHTA and CDR2 is FQGNSA. The CDR3 bases are TGTGCCAGCAGCTCGGTAGGCAGCTCCTACGAGCAGTACTTC. Translating gives CASSSVGSSYEQYF.

This chain links TRBV29-1 with TRBJ2-5; 9 positions agree with TRBD1. Germline V lookup: CDR1 SQVTM, CDR2 ANQGSEA. J gave up 11 bases and V 5 bases, and 9 bases lay outside the gene matches. The CDR3 extends over 12 amino acids. This CDR3 is CSVTGGNYGQYF. The CDR3 nucleotides read TGCAGCGTTACAGGGGGCAACTACGGGCAGTACTTC.

This rearrangement joins TRBV6-1 to TRBJ2-1; 10 bases map to TRBD2. The CDR3 contains 14 residues. Per germline, CDR1 MNHNS and CDR2 SASEGT. V was pared by 6 bases and J by 8 bases, with 7 bases of the junction left unmatched. The CDR3 DNA reads TGTGCCAGCAGGGGCCTAGCGGGAGAAGATGAGCAGTTCTTC. It codes for CASRGLAGEDEQFF.

As for this clonotype: This sequence may be a read error, since a much larger clone differs from it by one base. The chain carries TRBV2 and TRBJ1-4; possible D gene TRBD1, 6 bases. Germline V gene lookup returns CDR1 SNHLY and CDR2 FYNNEI. This CDR3 region has 12 residues. The CDR3 DNA sequence: TGTGCCAGCAGCCACAGGGTTGAAAAACTGCTTTTT. It translates to CASSHRVEKLLF.

This clonotype showed up just a few times. CDR3 protein: CASSRRQDSYSEQYF. The CDR3 bases are TGTGCCAGCAGCCGTAGACAGGACTCATATTCCGAGCAGTACTTC. V and J are TRBV12-3 or TRBV12-4 and TRBJ2-7; D might be TRBD1 (6 bases). The CDR3 has 15 amino acids. V lost 6 bases, J lost 6 bases, and 21 bases lay in between.